These 22 T cell receptor beta chains were all obtained from the same sample, sequenced in a study of CD8+ T cells in alopecia areata. Treatment of the sample: oral pan-JAK inhibitor, 5-10 mg twice daily. Extraction and reverse transcription of RNA yielded cDNA as the sequencing template. TCRdb keeps only in-frame clones here, not all; method: immunoSEQ multiplex PCR. Of around 190,000 clones in the sample, around 60% were seen once. The starting material was CD4+ T cells sorted from blood, obtained at week 4, from a patient treated with tofacitinib. These receptors originate from a human donor with alopecia areata.

The chain links TRBV25-1 to TRBJ2-5; unclear D gene. The germline gives CDR1 MGHDK, CDR2 SYGVNS. The V and J ends lost 3 bases and 7 bases respectively, with 6 bases between them. The CDR3 has 11 amino acids. The CDR3 protein is CASSEGLTQYF. In DNA form, the CDR3 reads TGTGCCAGCAGTGAGGGGTTGACCCAGTACTTC.

The chain employs TRBV4-1 and TRBJ2-7; 9 positions agree with TRBD1. The J segment lost 2 bases and the V segment lost 4 bases, leaving 6 bases of the junction unmatched. Germline CDR1 and CDR2: MGHRA and YSYEKL. This CDR3 has 15 residues. This CDR3 is CASSLTGQGTYEQYF. CDR3 sequence (DNA): TGCGCCAGCAGCCTTACGGGACAGGGAACCTACGAGCAGTACTTC.

The CDR3 reads CASSSSDGETQYF. The CDR3, as DNA: TGTGCCAGCAGTTCCTCCGACGGAGAGACCCAGTACTTC. The chain uses TRBV27 and TRBJ2-5, with D unclear. The ends were cut back, 4 bases at V and 4 bases at J, with 10 bases in the middle. The CDR3 length is 13 residues. The V gene's germline CDR1 is MNHEY and CDR2 SMNVEV (reference sequence).

J is TRBJ2-7 and V is TRBV30, with no clear D. Per germline, CDR1 GTSNPN and CDR2 SVGIG (reference sequence). Deletions cut 5 bases from V and 6 bases from J, with 17 bases between. The CDR3 runs 13 residues. The CDR3 DNA reads TGTGCCTGGGTCCGAGCCCCGTCCGCCGAGCAGTACTTC. Protein product: CAWVRAPSAEQYF.

This clone was seen just once. The V call is TRBV29-1, the J call TRBJ2-7, with D possibly TRBD2 on 6 matching bases. Germline assignment: CDR1 SQVTM and CDR2 ANQGSEA. Between the trimmed V and J ends, which lost 4 bases and 7 bases, there was a span of 14 bases. CDR3 length: 12 amino acids. For the CDR3, the DNA is TGCAGCGTTGCGGGGGTCCTAAGGGAGCAGTACTTC. Its translation is CSVAGVLREQYF.

The rearrangement joins TRBV5-1 to TRBJ2-7, with D tentatively TRBD1 (5 bases). The CDR3 runs 15 residues. Trimming took 6 bases from V and 3 from J, leaving 19 bases between them. From germline, CDR1 is SGHRS and CDR2 YFSETQ. In nucleotides, the CDR3 is TGCGCCAGCATCACCTTCGTAGGGGTTCTCTACGAGCAGTACTTC. Translation gives CASITFVGVLYEQYF.

The chain joins TRBV18 to TRBJ1-1; D gene unclear. The CDR3 spans 16 residues. The ends were cut back, 6 bases at V and 5 bases at J, with 22 bases in the middle. The germline gives CDR1 KGHSH, CDR2 LQKENI. The CDR3 nucleotides read TGTGCCAGCTCGCGTGACCTCGGGCCTCCGAGAACTGAAGCTTTCTTT. This codes for CASSRDLGPPRTEAFF.

This chain links TRBV6-5 with TRBJ2-1; D gene ambiguous. V was shortened by 10 bases and J by 5 bases, with 18 bases between the two germline ends. Germline CDR1 and CDR2: MNHEY and SVGAGI. CDR3 length equals 14 residues. The CDR3 sequence: CATRLQTVNNEQFF. CDR3 nucleotides: TGTGCCACCAGGTTACAGACGGTTAACAATGAGCAGTTCTTC.

The V and J genes are TRBV7-8 and TRBJ1-4; D is possibly TRBD1 (6 bases). CDR3 length equals 12 residues. V shed 5 bases and J shed 6 bases, with 7 bases lying between them. Germline assignment: CDR1 SGHVS and CDR2 FQNEAQ. This CDR3 is CASSRTDEKLFF. The CDR3 region has the DNA TGTGCCAGCAGCCGGACAGATGAAAAACTGTTTTTT.

The chain employs TRBV29-1 and TRBJ2-5; D may match TRBD1 or TRBD2 (5 bases each). Germline CDR1 SQVTM, CDR2 ANQGSEA. The CDR3 covers 13 residues. V gave up 4 bases and J gave up 2 bases, with 11 bases separating them. CDR3 protein: CSVGGTSQETQYF. The CDR3 DNA reads as TGCAGCGTTGGAGGGACCTCTCAAGAGACCCAGTACTTC.

The chain combines TRBV28 with TRBJ2-1; 7 bases match TRBD2. The germline gives CDR1 MDHEN, CDR2 SYDVKM. This CDR3 has 16 residues. Trimming took 2 bases from V and 7 from J; bases not matched to a gene: 11. CDR3 protein: CASSLASGTFRNEQFF. As DNA, the CDR3 is TGTGCCAGCAGTTTAGCAAGCGGGACTTTTAGGAATGAGCAGTTCTTC.

J is TRBJ2-2 and V is TRBV11-1, with 7 positions matching TRBD2. Germline V gene data show CDR1 as SGHAT and CDR2 as FQDESV (reference sequence). Trimming cost V 4 bases and J 1 base; bases outside gene matches: 3. The CDR3 has 15 amino acids. The CDR3 sequence is CASSWEGGNTGELFF. DNA for the CDR3: TGTGCCAGCAGCTGGGAGGGAGGGAACACCGGGGAGCTGTTTTTT.

This clone was counted only a few times. The genes are TRBV4-3 and TRBJ1-1, with TRBD1 as a possible D gene (6 bases). The ends were cut back, 4 bases at V and 1 base at J, with 10 bases in the middle. Germline CDR1 and CDR2: LGHNA and YSLEER. CDR3 length: 14 amino acids. The CDR3 sequence is CASSRIRGNTEAFF. Written as DNA, the CDR3 is TGCGCCAGCAGCCGCATCAGGGGGAACACTGAAGCTTTCTTT.

The chain couples TRBV6-1 to TRBJ1-5, with D perhaps TRBD1 (5 bases). Per the germline V gene, CDR1 is MNHNS and CDR2 is SASEGT. The V gene lost 6 bases and the J gene lost 0 bases, with 9 bases spanning the gap. This CDR3 spans 14 amino acids. In DNA, the CDR3 is TGTGCCAGCAGGCGACAGAATAGCAATCAGCCCCAGCATTTT. Its protein product is CASRRQNSNQPQHF.

This chain joins TRBV4-2 and TRBJ2-3, with TRBD2 matching over 13 bases. V trimming: 0 bases; J trimming: 4 bases; junction bases outside the gene matches: 4. The CDR3 sequence is 17 residues long. Germline V gene lookup returns CDR1 LGHNA and CDR2 YNFKEQ. For the CDR3, the DNA is TGTGCCAGCAGCCAAGAGCCAGGGACTAGCGGGGCAGATACGCAGTATTTT. Translating it yields CASSQEPGTSGADTQYF.

The chain uses TRBV29-1 and TRBJ2-3; 10 nucleotides line up with TRBD2. This CDR3 comprises 14 residues. CDR1 is SQVTM, CDR2 ANQGSEA, per germline. V was clipped by 4 bases and J by 5 bases; unmatched bases: 6. CDR3 loop: CSVGPAGGVDTQYF. CDR3 sequence (DNA): TGCAGCGTTGGCCCAGCGGGAGGGGTAGATACGCAGTATTTT.

This clone was seen only a few times. This rearrangement joins TRBV30 to TRBJ2-4, with D tentatively TRBD1 (5 bases). CDR3 length equals 15 residues. V shed 0 bases and J shed 0 bases, with 9 bases lying between them. Looked up from germline, CDR1 is GTSNPN and CDR2 is SVGIG (reference sequence). CDR3 sequence reads: CAWSVRQIAKNIQYF. In DNA, the CDR3 is TGTGCCTGGAGTGTGAGACAGATAGCCAAAAACATTCAGTACTTC.

The chain links TRBV30 to TRBJ1-2; D call uncertain. V shed 3 bases and J shed 6 bases, with 14 bases lying between them. There are 13 residues in the CDR3. Germline CDR1 reads GTSNPN; CDR2 reads SVGIG (reference sequence). This CDR3 is CAWSSRYYDGYTF. The CDR3 nucleotides are TGTGCCTGGAGCTCCAGGTATTACGATGGCTACACCTTC.

This clone has just one count. The rearrangement uses TRBV9 and TRBJ2-5, with 13 bases that match TRBD2. J was trimmed by 4 bases and V by 7 bases; bases with no gene match: 4. This CDR3 is built from 14 residues. Germline assignment: CDR1 SGDLS and CDR2 YYNGEE. Here the CDR3 reads CASGGLAGAETQYF. In DNA, the CDR3 is TGTGCCAGCGGCGGACTAGCGGGAGCAGAGACCCAGTACTTC.

This clone was counted only a few times. Other nucleotide sequences in the sample specify the same CDR3. The chain is built from TRBV7-2 and TRBJ2-5; D remains ambiguous. Germline V gives CDR1 SGHTA, CDR2 FQGNSA. The CDR3 runs 13 residues. Trimming cost V 3 bases and J 5 bases, with 10 bases left between them. DNA for the CDR3: TGTGCCAGCAGCTTGGGCCTAGGGGAGACCCAGTACTTC. As protein: CASSLGLGETQYF.

This chain links TRBV29-1 with TRBJ2-3, with a tentative D call TRBD1 (6 bases). Germline CDR1 and CDR2: SQVTM and ANQGSEA. This CDR3 comprises 11 residues. V lost 6 bases and J lost 7, with 11 bases in between. CDR3 sequence reads: CSVERGNTQYF. DNA of the CDR3: TGCAGCGTGGAGAGGGGGAATACGCAGTATTTT.

V and J are TRBV6-5 and TRBJ2-5; weak D call: TRBD2 (6 bases). Trimming removed 10 bases at V and 7 bases at J, with 19 bases between. Looked up from germline, CDR1 is MNHEY and CDR2 is SVGAGI. This CDR3 is 13 amino acids long. DNA for the CDR3: TGTGCCATCAGGAGGGCCACAGCTGGGACCCAGTACTTC. Translation: CAIRRATAGTQYF.